This passage covers 14 T cell receptor beta chains from one sample sequenced in a study of shared clonotypes between healthy human individuals. Data came from immunoSEQ multiplex PCR; TCRdb stores just in-frame clones and leaves some out. The sample shows under 600,000 clones, 70% to 80% of them seen only once. Sequenced material: PBMCs. The receptors derive from a woman aged 40 to 50 in good health. Some clones in this sample may be carry-over from other donors' samples.

V and J are TRBV19 and TRBJ1-5; D is possibly TRBD1 (5 bases). The CDR3 sequence is 15 residues long. V gave up 7 bases and J gave up 7 bases, with 20 bases separating them. Germline V gene sequence: CDR1 LNHDA, CDR2 SQIVND (reference sequence). The CDR3 here is CASMGPTRGYQPQHF. The CDR3 nucleotides are TGTGCCAGTATGGGGCCCACACGGGGCTACCAGCCCCAGCATTTT. Full variable domain (missing parts from reference TRBV19 and TRBJ1-5): DGGITQSPKYLFRKEGQNVTLSCEQNLNHDAMYWYRQDPGQGLRLIYYSQIVNDFQKGDIAEGYSVSREKKESFPLTVTSAQKNPTAFYLCASMGPTRGYQPQHFGDGTRLSIL.

V usage is TRBV11-2 and J usage is TRBJ2-5, with D unclear. Germline-derived CDR1 and CDR2 are SGHAT and FQNNGV. The V end was cut by 6 bases, the J end by 3 bases, with 14 bases between. The CDR3 totals 14 residues. CDR3 nucleotide sequence: TGTGCCAGCAGACCGCCTGGGTCGGAAGAGACCCAGTACTTC. Residues: CASRPPGSEETQYF.

Note on this clone: The identical CDR3 is also encoded by other nucleotide sequences in the sample. This chain joins TRBV5-1 and TRBJ2-5; D is perhaps TRBD2 (5 bases). This CDR3 comprises 14 residues. Germline V gene sequence: CDR1 SGHRS, CDR2 YFSETQ. V was cut by 0 bases and J by 5 bases, with 11 bases left in between. For the CDR3, the DNA is TGCGCCAGCAGCTTGGCATCGGGGAAGGAGACCCAGTACTTC. As protein: CASSLASGKETQYF.

A note on this clone: Different DNA sequences within this sample yield the same CDR3. The rearrangement links TRBV18 to TRBJ2-3; D remains ambiguous. The V gene lost 3 bases and the J gene lost 0 bases, with 4 bases spanning the gap. The length of the CDR3 is 13 residues. Germline V gives CDR1 KGHSH, CDR2 LQKENI. The CDR3 loop reads CASSPASTDTQYF. The CDR3 DNA is TGTGCCAGCTCACCGGCGAGCACAGATACGCAGTATTTT.

The V gene is TRBV11-3, the J gene TRBJ2-2; D is perhaps TRBD1 (5 bases). The germline CDR1 and CDR2 sequences are SGHNT and YENEEA. V gave up 6 bases and J gave up 7 bases, with 12 bases separating them. This CDR3 has 13 residues. CDR3 protein: CASSFRDGGELFF. The CDR3 coding sequence is TGTGCCAGCAGTTTCAGGGATGGCGGGGAGCTGTTTTTT. Complete variable domain (other parts from reference TRBV11-3 and TRBJ2-2): EAGVVQSPRYKIIEKKQPVAFWCNPISGHNTLYWYLQNLGQGPELLIRYENEEAVDDSQLPKDRFSAERLKGVDSTLKIQPAELGDSAVYLCASSFRDGGELFFGEGSRLTVL.

This clone showed up many times. The CDR3 DNA reads as TGTGCCAGCAGCTTGTTCGGCAGTACCTCCTACGAGCAGTACTTC. Translation gives CASSLFGSTSYEQYF. This chain links TRBV5-6 with TRBJ2-7; D is undetermined. This CDR3 is built from 15 residues. Germline CDR1 reads SGHDT; CDR2 reads YYEEEE. Trimming stripped 1 base from V and 0 bases from J, with 11 bases between.

This clone appeared a few times. One end of the junction does not line up with germline, which may come from a read error. J is TRBJ2-7 and V is TRBV4-2; a possible D gene is TRBD2 (5 bases). Germline CDR1 and CDR2: LGHNA and YNFKEQ. The CDR3 is 14 residues long. The CDR3 spells CASSQDLIASSPSF. The CDR3 DNA is TGTGCCAGCAGCCAAGATCTAATCGCTAGCTCTCCTTCATTC.

The chain recombines TRBV7-6 with TRBJ1-4; unclear D gene. This CDR3 region has 14 residues. Germline CDR1 is SGHVS and CDR2 is FNYEAQ. V was shortened by 5 bases and J by 6 bases, with 13 bases between the two germline ends. The chain's CDR3 is CASSPYGVDEKLFF. CDR3 bases: TGTGCCAGCAGCCCGTATGGGGTTGATGAAAAACTGTTTTTT.

Comment on this clone: With a far larger clone one base away, a read error is the likely cause. The chain carries TRBV4-2 and TRBJ2-7; D gene ambiguous. Trimming removed 0 bases at V and 0 bases at J, with 12 bases between. Germline V lookup: CDR1 LGHNA, CDR2 YNFKEQ. The CDR3 totals 16 residues. The CDR3 protein is CASSQDRGVPSYEQYF. Written as DNA, the CDR3 is TGTGCCAGCAGCCAAGATCGAGGAGTGCCCTCCTACGAGCAGTACTTC.

This chain connects TRBV6-6 to TRBJ2-3; 9 bases map to TRBD1. J gave up 1 base and V 4 bases, and 6 bases lay outside the gene matches. The CDR3 is made up of 16 amino acids. Germline CDR1 and CDR2: MNHNY and SVGAGI (reference sequence). CDR3 bases: TGTGCCAGCAGTTCCACCGGGACAGGGCGCACAGATACGCAGTATTTT. Translation: CASSSTGTGRTDTQYF.

Turning to this clone: Other DNA sequences within the sample encode an identical CDR3. V and J are TRBV30 and TRBJ1-2, with D unresolved. V lost 0 bases and J lost 4, with 6 bases in between. Germline V gene sequence: CDR1 GTSNPN, CDR2 SVGIG (reference sequence). The CDR3 covers 12 residues. The DNA of the CDR3 is TGTGCCTGGAGTGTTAGGAGCTATGGCTACACCTTC. Its protein product is CAWSVRSYGYTF.

This sequence joins TRBV9 and TRBJ1-4; 9 bases match TRBD1. V lost 0 bases, J lost 7 bases, and 7 bases stayed unmatched. The CDR3 loop spans 16 amino acids. Germline CDR1 is SGDLS and CDR2 is YYNGEE. The CDR3 sequence: CASSVAGGQGGEKLFF. CDR3 DNA sequence: TGTGCCAGCAGCGTAGCCGGGGGACAGGGAGGTGAAAAACTGTTTTTT.

The gene calls are TRBV29-1 and TRBJ2-7; no clear D gene. The CDR3 has 12 residues. Trimming left V 6 bases short and J 2 bases short, with 11 bases between. Germline V gene lookup returns CDR1 SQVTM and CDR2 ANQGSEA. CDR3 bases: TGCAGCGTGGTCGCCTATCCCTACGAGCAGTACTTC. As protein: CSVVAYPYEQYF.

Points on this clone: A read error is likely here: a far larger clone is one base away. Distinct nucleotide sequences in the sample also encode this CDR3. V usage is TRBV18 and J usage is TRBJ1-1; D is unclear. Trimming left V 2 bases short and J 3 bases short, with 4 bases between. The CDR3 contains 12 residues. The germline V gene encodes CDR1 KGHSH and CDR2 LQKENI. Here the CDR3 reads CASSPGDTEAFF. The CDR3 bases are TGTGCCAGCTCACCAGGGGACACTGAAGCTTTCTTT.